Below, 5 T cell receptor beta chains from the same sample are listed, as sequenced in a study of shared clonotypes between healthy human individuals. Clones were sequenced by immunoSEQ multiplex PCR, and TCRdb holds only the in-frame ones, with some missing. The repertoire holds hundreds of thousands of clones, around 80% seen once, with about 12% in the top ten. What was sequenced was PBMCs. The receptors originated from a woman between 35 and 50 years old in good health. Some clones in this sample may be carry-over from other donors' samples.

The chain has TRBV7-2 and TRBJ2-2, with TRBD1 as a possible D gene (6 bases). The V and J ends lost 1 base and 4 bases respectively, with 10 bases between them. Germline V gives CDR1 SGHTA, CDR2 FQGNSA. The CDR3 loop spans 15 amino acids. This CDR3 is CASSLDRVGTGELFF. CDR3 DNA: TGTGCCAGCAGCTTAGACAGGGTGGGCACCGGGGAGCTGTTTTTT.

The chain links TRBV11-2 to TRBJ1-1; D gene ambiguous. The CDR3 length is 15 residues. V lost 2 bases to trimming and J lost 1 base, with 11 bases between them. CDR1 is SGHAT, CDR2 FQNNGV, per germline. CDR3 coding DNA: TGTGCCAGCAGCTTATCTGGACGGTCGAACACTGAAGCTTTCTTT. This gives the protein CASSLSGRSNTEAFF.

The V call is TRBV7-3, the J call TRBJ1-1, with unresolved D. Germline lookup yields CDR1 SGHTA and CDR2 FQGTGA. This CDR3 region has 14 residues. Deletions cut 0 bases from V and 5 bases from J, with 10 bases between. For the CDR3, the DNA is TGTGCCAGCAGCTTAACGAGCGGGAGTACTGAAGCTTTCTTT. This gives the protein CASSLTSGSTEAFF.

Regarding this clone: Other DNA sequences in the sample encode the same CDR3. The V and J genes are TRBV5-1 and TRBJ2-3; possibly TRBD1 for D (6 bases). V was shortened by 5 bases and J by 4 bases, with 11 bases between the two germline ends. The CDR3 runs 13 residues. The germline V gene encodes CDR1 SGHRS and CDR2 YFSETQ. CDR3 loop: CASSLEGADTQYF. The CDR3 bases are TGCGCCAGCAGTCTTGAGGGGGCAGATACGCAGTATTTT.

The chain combines TRBV28 with TRBJ1-5; D perhaps matches TRBD1 (5 bases). The V gene lost 3 bases and the J gene lost 6 bases, with 12 bases spanning the gap. The CDR3 spans 14 residues. The germline gives CDR1 MDHEN, CDR2 SYDVKM. The CDR3 is CASSFNWGGQPQHF. CDR3 nucleotide sequence: TGTGCCAGCAGTTTTAATTGGGGGGGTCAGCCCCAGCATTTT.